Included here is one T cell receptor (beta chain) sequence, with context. The antigen remains unidentified. CDR3 size: 15 residues. CDR1 and CDR2 (germline): SGHNT, YENEEA. V shed 5 bases, J shed 5 bases, and the junction held 6 bases outside the gene matches. The data were obtained in a study of shared clonotypes between healthy human individuals. Overall study results and limits: Only a few donors were included, so the genetic and exposure-history diversity represented was limited. Tissues were not sampled, only blood, and their repertoires likely differ.

Running of the assay took place at deep level. Per sorted-subset replicate PCR, input was around 220 ng DNA, representing about 32,000 T cell genomes. Generated by immunoSEQ multiplex PCR, the TCRdb table keeps only in-frame clones and is missing some. The table shows 2 million to 2.5 million clones, with more than 85% occurring only once. What was sequenced was naive CD4+ T cells from PBMCs. Subset specified: CD45RA+ positively selected. The clonotype originates from a man between 18 and 29 years old in good health. Some clones in this sample may be carry-over from other donors' samples. The V gene is TRBV11-3, the J gene TRBJ2-2, with 9 bases matching TRBD2. CDR3 nucleotides: TGTGCCAGCAGCAGCGGGGGGAAGGTGACCGGGGAGCTGTTTTTT. This gives the protein CASSSGGKVTGELFF.